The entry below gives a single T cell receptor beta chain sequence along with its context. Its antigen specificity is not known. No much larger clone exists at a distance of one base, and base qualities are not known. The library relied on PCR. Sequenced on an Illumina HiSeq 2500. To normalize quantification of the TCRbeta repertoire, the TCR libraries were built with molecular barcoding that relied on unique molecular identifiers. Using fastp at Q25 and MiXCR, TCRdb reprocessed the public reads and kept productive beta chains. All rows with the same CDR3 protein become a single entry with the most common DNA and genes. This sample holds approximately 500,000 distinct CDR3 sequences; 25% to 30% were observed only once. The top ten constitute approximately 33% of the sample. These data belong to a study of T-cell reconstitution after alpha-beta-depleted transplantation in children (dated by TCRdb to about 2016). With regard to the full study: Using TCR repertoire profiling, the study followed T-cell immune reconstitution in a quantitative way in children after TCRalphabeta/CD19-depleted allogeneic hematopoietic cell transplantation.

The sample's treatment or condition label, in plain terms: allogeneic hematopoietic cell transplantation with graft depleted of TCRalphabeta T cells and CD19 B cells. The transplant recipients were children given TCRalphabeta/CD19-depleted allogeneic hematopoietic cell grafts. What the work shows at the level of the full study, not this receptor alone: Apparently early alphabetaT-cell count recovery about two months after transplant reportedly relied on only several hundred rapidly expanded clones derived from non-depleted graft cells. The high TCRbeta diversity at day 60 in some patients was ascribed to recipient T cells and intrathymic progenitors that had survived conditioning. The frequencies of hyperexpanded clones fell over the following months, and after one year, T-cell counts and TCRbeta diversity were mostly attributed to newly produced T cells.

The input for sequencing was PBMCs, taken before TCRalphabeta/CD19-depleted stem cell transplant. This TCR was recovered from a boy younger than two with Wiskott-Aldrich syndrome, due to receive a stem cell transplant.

CDR3 reads: CASSASGTAYNEKLFF. At the DNA level, the sequence is TGTGCCAGCAGTGCCTCCGGGACCGCTTATAATGAAAAACTGTTTTTT. The chain links TRBV2 with TRBJ1-4, and the D gene may be TRBD1, 5 bases matching. From the germline V gene, CDR1 is SNHLY and CDR2 is FYNNEI. V is shortened by 4 bases, J by 4 bases, and the region joining them spans 16 bases. Counted from cysteine to phenylalanine, this CDR3 has 16 amino acids. Solely the CDR3 DNA is kept, with 48 bases framed from the first base.